This TCR beta chain came from a study of a mutant IDH1 vaccine in newly diagnosed glioma. For the study at large: Vaccination was launched 4-6 weeks after radiotherapy alone, or with temozolomide cycles.

Study findings and constraints: Changes in the top peripheral T cell clonotypes seemingly had no bearing on pseudoprogression.

Time point meaning: week 5, during vaccination. The investigators gave 300 ug of mutant IDH1 20-mer peptide in each vaccine dose, together with topical imiquimod. Donor diagnoses consisted of new WHO grade 3 or 4 IDH1-mutant, ATRX-lost astrocytomas. On this clone: The antigen remains unidentified.

TCRdb keeps only in-frame clones here, not all; method: immunoSEQ multiplex PCR. The sample gives 40,000 to 50,000 clones, 70% to 90% of which show up once; over 1.5% is in the top ten. This sample comprised PBMCs, obtained from a glioma patient whose treatment included an IDH1 peptide vaccine. This TCR derives from a man aged 35-49 years with glioma.

Here the CDR3 reads CASSLMDEQYF. The CDR3 DNA sequence: TGTGCCAGCAGTTTAATGGACGAGCAGTACTTC. The V gene is TRBV27, the J gene TRBJ2-7, with D unresolved. There are 11 residues in the CDR3. Trimming stripped 2 bases from V and 5 bases from J, with 4 bases between. CDR1 MNHEY and CDR2 SMNVEV come from the germline V gene (reference sequence).